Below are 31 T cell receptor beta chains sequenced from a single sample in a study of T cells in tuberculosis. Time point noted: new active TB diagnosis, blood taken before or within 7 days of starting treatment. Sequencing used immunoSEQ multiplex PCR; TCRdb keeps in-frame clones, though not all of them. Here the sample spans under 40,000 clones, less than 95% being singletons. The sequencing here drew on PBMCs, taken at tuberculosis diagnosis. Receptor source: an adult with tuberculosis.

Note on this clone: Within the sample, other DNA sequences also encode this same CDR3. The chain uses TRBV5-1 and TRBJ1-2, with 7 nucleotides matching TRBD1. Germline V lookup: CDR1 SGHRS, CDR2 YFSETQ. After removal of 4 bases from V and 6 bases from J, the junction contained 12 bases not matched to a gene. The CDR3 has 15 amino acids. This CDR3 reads CASSPGQWDKNGYTF. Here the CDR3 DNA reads TGCGCCAGCAGCCCGGGACAGTGGGACAAGAATGGCTACACCTTC.

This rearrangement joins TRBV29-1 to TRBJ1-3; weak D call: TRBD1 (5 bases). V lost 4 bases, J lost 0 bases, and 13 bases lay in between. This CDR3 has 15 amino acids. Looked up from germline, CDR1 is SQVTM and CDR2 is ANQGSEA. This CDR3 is CSVGFRASSGNTIYF. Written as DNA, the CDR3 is TGCAGCGTTGGGTTCAGGGCCTCCTCTGGAAACACCATATATTTT.

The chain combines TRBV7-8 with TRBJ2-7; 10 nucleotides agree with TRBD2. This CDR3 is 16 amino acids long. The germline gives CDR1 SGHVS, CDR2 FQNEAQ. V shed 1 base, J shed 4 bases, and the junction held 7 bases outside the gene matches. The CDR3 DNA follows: TGTGCCAGCAGCTTAGAGGCTAGCGGGGGTAAATACGAGCAGTACTTC. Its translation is CASSLEASGGKYEQYF.

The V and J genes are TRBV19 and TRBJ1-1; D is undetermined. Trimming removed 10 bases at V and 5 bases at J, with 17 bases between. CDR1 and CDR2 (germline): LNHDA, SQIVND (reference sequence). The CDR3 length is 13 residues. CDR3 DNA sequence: TGTGCCACCCTGGCGTGGGCAGAAACTGAAGCTTTCTTT. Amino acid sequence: CATLAWAETEAFF.

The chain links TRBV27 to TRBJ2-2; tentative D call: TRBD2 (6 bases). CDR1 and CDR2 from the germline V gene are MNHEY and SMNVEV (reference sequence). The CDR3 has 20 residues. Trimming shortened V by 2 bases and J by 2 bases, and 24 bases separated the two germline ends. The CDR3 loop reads CASSLRTKGVIDFNTGELFF. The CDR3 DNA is TGTGCCAGCAGTTTAAGGACTAAGGGAGTCATAGATTTTAACACCGGGGAGCTGTTTTTT.

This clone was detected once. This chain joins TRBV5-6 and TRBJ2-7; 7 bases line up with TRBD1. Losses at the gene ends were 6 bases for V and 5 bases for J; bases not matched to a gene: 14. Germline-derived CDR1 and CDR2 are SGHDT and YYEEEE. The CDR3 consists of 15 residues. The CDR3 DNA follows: TGTGCCAGCAACCTGCGACAGGGAATCCCCCACGAGCAGTACTTC. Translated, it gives CASNLRQGIPHEQYF.

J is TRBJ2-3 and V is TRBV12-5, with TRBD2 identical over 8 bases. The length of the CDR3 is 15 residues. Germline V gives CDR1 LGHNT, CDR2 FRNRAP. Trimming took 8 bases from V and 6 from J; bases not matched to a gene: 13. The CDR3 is CASTALGGAYDTQYF. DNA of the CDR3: TGTGCTAGTACTGCCCTCGGGGGGGCTTACGATACGCAGTATTTT.

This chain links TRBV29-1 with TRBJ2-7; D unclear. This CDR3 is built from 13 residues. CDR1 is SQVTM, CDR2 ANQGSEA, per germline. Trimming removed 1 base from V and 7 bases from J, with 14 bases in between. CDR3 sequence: CSVEGSSPHEQYF. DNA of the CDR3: TGCAGCGTTGAAGGATCCAGTCCACATGAGCAGTACTTC.

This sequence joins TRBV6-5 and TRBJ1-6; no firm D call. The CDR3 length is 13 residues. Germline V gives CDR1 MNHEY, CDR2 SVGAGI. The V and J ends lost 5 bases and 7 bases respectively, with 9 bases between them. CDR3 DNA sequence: TGTGCCAGCAGTGAGAATGCAAATTCACCCCTCCACTTT. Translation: CASSENANSPLHF.

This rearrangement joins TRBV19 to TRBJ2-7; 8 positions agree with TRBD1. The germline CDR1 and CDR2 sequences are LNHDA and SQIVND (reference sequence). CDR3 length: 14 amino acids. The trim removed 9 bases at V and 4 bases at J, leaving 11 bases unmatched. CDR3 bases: TGTGCCAGCACCCTAGACAGGGGAGATTACGAGCAGTACTTC. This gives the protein CASTLDRGDYEQYF.

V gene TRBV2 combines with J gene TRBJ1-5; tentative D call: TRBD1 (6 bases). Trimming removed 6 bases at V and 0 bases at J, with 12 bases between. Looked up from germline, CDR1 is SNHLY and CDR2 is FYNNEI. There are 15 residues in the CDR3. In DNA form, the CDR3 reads TGTGCCAGCAGGCCGGGACACGATAGCAATCAGCCCCAGCATTTT. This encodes CASRPGHDSNQPQHF.

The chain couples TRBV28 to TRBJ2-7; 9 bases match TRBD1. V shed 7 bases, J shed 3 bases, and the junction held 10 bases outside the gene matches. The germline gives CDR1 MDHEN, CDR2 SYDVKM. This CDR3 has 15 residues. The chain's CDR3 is CASISTGTGSYEQYF. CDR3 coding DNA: TGTGCCAGCATCTCAACCGGGACAGGGAGCTACGAGCAGTACTTC.

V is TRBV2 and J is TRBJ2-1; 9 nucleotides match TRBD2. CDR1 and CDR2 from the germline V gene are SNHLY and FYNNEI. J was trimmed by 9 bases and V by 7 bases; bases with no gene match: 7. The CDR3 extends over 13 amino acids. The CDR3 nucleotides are TGTGCCAGCAACGGCGGGGGGGCGGGTGAGCAGTTCTTC. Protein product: CASNGGGAGEQFF. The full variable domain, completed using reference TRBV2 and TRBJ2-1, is EPEVTQTPSHQVTQMGQEVILRCVPISNHLYFYWYRQILGQKVEFLVSFYNNEISEKSEIFDDQFSVERPDGSNFTLKIRSTKLEDSAMYFCASNGGGAGEQFFGPGTRLTVL.

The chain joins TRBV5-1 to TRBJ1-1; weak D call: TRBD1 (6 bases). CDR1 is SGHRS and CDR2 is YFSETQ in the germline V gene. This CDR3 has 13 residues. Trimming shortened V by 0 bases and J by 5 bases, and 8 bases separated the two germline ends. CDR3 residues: CASSLEGETEAFF. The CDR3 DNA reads TGCGCCAGCAGCTTGGAGGGGGAAACTGAAGCTTTCTTT.

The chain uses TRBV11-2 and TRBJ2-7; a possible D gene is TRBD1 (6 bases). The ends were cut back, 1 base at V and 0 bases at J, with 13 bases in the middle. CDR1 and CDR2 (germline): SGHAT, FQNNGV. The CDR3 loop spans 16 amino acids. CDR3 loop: CASSLVRTASSYEQYF. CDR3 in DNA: TGTGCCAGCAGCTTAGTCAGGACAGCGAGCTCCTACGAGCAGTACTTC.

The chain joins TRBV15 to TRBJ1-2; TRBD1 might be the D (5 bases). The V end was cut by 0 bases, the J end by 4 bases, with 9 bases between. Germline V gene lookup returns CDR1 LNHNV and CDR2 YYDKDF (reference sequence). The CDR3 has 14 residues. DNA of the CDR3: TGTGCCACCAGCAGAGATGTGCAGGGCTATGGCTACACCTTC. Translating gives CATSRDVQGYGYTF. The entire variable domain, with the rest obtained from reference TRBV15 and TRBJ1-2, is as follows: DAMVIQNPRYQVTQFGKPVTLSCSQTLNHNVMYWYQQKSSQAPKLLFHYYDKDFNNEADTPDNFQSRRPNTSFCFLDIRSPGLGDTAMYLCATSRDVQGYGYTFGSGTRLTVV.

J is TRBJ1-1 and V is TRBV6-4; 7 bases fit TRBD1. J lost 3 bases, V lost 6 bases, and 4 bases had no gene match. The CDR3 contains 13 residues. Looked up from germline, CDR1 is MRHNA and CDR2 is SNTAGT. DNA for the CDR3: TGTGCCAGCAGAGCCGACAGGGACACTGAAGCTTTCTTT. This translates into CASRADRDTEAFF.

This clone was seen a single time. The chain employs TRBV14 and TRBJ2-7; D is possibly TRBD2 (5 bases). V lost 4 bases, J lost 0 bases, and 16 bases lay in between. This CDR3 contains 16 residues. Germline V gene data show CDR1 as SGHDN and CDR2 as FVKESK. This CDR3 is CASSPRGGLRSYEQYF. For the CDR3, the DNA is TGTGCCAGCAGCCCCCGGGGTGGACTTCGCTCCTACGAGCAGTACTTC.

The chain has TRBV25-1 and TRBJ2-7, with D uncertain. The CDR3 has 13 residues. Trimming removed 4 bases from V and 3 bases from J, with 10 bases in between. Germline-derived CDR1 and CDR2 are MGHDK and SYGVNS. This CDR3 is CASSANTNYEQYF. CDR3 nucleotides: TGTGCCAGCAGTGCCAACACTAACTACGAGCAGTACTTC.

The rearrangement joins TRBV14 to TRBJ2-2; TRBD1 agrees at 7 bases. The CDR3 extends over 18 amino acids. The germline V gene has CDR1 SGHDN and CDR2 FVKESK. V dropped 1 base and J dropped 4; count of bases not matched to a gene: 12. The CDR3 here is CASSQVEFRTGPTGELFF. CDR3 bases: TGTGCCAGCAGCCAAGTTGAATTTCGGACAGGTCCCACCGGGGAGCTGTTTTTT.

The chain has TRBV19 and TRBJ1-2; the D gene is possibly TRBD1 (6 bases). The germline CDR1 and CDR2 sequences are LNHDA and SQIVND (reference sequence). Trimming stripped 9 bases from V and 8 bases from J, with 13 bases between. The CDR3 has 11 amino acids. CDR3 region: CASRGPFGYTF. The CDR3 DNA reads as TGTGCCAGCAGGGGACCATTCGGCTACACCTTC. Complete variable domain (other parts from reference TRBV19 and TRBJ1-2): DGGITQSPKYLFRKEGQNVTLSCEQNLNHDAMYWYRQDPGQGLRLIYYSQIVNDFQKGDIAEGYSVSREKKESFPLTVTSAQKNPTAFYLCASRGPFGYTFGSGTRLTVV.

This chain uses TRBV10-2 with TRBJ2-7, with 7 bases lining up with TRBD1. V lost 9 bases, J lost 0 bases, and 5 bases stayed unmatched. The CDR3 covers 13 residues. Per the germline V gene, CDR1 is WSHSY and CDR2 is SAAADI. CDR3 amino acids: CASKQGLSYEQYF. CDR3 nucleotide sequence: TGCGCCAGTAAACAGGGGCTCTCCTACGAGCAGTACTTC.

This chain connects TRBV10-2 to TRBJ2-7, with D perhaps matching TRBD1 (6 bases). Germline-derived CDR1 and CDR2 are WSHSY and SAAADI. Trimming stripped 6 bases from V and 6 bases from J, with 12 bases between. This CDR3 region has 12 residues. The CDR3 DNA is TGCGCCAGCAGCGCAACAGGGATCGAGCAGTACTTC. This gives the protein CASSATGIEQYF.

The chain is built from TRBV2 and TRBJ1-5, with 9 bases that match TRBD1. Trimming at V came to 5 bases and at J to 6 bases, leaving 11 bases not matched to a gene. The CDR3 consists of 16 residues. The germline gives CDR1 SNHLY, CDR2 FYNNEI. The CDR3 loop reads CASSTPGQGLSQPQHF. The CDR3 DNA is TGTGCCAGCAGTACACCGGGACAGGGCTTATCTCAGCCCCAGCATTTT.

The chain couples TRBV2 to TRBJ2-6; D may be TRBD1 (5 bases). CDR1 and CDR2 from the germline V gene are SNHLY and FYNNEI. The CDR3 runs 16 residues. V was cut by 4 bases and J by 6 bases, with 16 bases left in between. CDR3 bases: TGTGCCAGCAGTGGACTGACAGTCATATCGGCCAACGTCCTGACTTTC. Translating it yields CASSGLTVISANVLTF.

The CDR3 region is CASSQLYGGTWNTEAFF. CDR3 in DNA: TGCGCCAGCAGCCAGCTCTACGGCGGGACTTGGAACACTGAAGCTTTCTTT. The chain is built from TRBV4-1 and TRBJ1-1, with a possible D match to TRBD1 (5 bases). The CDR3 consists of 17 residues. Per the germline V gene, CDR1 is MGHRA and CDR2 is YSYEKL. The V end was cut by 3 bases, the J end by 1 base, with 18 bases between.

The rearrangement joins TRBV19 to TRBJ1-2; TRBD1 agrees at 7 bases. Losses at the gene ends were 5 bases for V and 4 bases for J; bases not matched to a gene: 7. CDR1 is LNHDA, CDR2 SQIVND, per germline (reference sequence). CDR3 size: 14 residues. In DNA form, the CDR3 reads TGTGCCAGTAGTCCCCAACAGGGGATCTATGGCTACACCTTC. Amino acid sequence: CASSPQQGIYGYTF. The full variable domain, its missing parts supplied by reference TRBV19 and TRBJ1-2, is DGGITQSPKYLFRKEGQNVTLSCEQNLNHDAMYWYRQDPGQGLRLIYYSQIVNDFQKGDIAEGYSVSREKKESFPLTVTSAQKNPTAFYLCASSPQQGIYGYTFGSGTRLTVV.

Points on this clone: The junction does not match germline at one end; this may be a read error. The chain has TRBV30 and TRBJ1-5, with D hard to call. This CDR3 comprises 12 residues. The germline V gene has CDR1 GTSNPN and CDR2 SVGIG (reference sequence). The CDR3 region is CAWSVNGQAQHF. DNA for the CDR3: TGTGCCTGGAGTGTCAACGGTCAGGCCCAGCATTTT.

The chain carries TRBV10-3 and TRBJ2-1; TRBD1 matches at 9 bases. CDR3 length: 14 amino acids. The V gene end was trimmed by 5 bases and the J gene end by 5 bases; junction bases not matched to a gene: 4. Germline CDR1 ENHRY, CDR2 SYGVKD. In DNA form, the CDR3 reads TGTGCCATCAGTTGGGACAGGGTACACAATGAGCAGTTCTTC. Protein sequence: CAISWDRVHNEQFF.

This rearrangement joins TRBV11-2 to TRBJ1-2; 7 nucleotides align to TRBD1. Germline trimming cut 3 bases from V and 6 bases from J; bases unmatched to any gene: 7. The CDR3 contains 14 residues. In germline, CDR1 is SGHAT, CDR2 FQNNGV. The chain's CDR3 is CASSFTTGTDGYTF. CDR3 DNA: TGTGCCAGCAGCTTCACGACGGGGACAGATGGCTACACCTTC.

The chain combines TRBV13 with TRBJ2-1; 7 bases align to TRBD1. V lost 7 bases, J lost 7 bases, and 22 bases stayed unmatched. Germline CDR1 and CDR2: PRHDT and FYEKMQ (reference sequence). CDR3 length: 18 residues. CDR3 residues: CASNVIEGALTTRNEQFF. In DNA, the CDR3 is TGTGCCAGCAACGTAATAGAGGGGGCCCTGACGACACGGAATGAGCAGTTCTTC.